The T cell receptor beta chain described here comes from a study of CD8+ T cells in alopecia areata. The treatment here: oral pan-JAK inhibitor, 5-10 mg twice daily. The CDR3 totals 11 residues. Germline CDR1 reads LNHDA; CDR2 reads SQIVND (reference sequence). Deletions cut 10 bases from V and 4 bases from J, with 11 bases between. Extracted RNA was reverse transcribed, and the resulting cDNA served as sequencing template. Only in-frame clones appear in the TCRdb table, and some are missing; sequencing was by immunoSEQ multiplex PCR. This sample yields 200,000 to 250,000 clones, of which 66% are seen a single time; 0.95% to 1.5% belongs to the top ten.

This chain links TRBV19 with TRBJ2-7; D is perhaps TRBD1 (6 bases). Source: CD4+ T cells sorted from blood, taken between weeks 43 and 45, from a patient treated with tofacitinib. The receptor was isolated from a human donor with alopecia areata. DNA for the CDR3: TGTGCCACCTCGGGACAATACGAGCAGTACTTC. Translation gives CATSGQYEQYF. Supplemented by reference TRBV19 and TRBJ2-7, the full variable domain reads DGGITQSPKYLFRKEGQNVTLSCEQNLNHDAMYWYRQDPGQGLRLIYYSQIVNDFQKGDIAEGYSVSREKKESFPLTVTSAQKNPTAFYLCATSGQYEQYFGPGTRLTVT.